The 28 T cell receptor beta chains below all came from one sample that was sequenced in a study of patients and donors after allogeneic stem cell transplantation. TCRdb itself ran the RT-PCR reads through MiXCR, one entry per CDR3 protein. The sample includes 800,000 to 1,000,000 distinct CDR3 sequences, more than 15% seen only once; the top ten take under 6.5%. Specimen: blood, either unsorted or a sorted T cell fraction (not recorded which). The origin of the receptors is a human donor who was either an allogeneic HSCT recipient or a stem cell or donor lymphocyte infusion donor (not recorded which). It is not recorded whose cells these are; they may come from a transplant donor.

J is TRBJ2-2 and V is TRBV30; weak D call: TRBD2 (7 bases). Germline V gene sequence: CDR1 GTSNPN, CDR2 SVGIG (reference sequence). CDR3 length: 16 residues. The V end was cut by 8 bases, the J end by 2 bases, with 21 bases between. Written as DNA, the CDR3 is TGTGCCCGTCTAACTGGGGGGGGGCTCAACACCGGGGAGCTGTTTTTT. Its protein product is CARLTGGGLNTGELFF.

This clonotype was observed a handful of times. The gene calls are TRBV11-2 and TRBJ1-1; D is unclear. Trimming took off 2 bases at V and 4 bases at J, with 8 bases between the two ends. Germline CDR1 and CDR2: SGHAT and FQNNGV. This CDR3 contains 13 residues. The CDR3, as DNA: TGTGCCAGCAGCTTATTGTTGGTCACTGAAGCTTTCTTT. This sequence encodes CASSLLLVTEAFF.

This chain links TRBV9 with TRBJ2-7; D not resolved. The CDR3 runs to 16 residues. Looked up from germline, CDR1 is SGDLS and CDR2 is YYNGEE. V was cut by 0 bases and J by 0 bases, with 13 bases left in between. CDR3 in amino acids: CASSVGGPMSSYEQYF. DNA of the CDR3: TGTGCCAGCAGCGTAGGTGGGCCTATGAGCTCCTACGAGCAGTACTTC.

CDR3 nucleotide sequence: TGTGCCAGCAGCCCAGGACTAGCGAGATTCCATGAGCAGTTCTTC. The encoded protein is CASSPGLARFHEQFF. The gene calls are TRBV11-1 and TRBJ2-1; 9 bases agree with TRBD2. The CDR3 loop spans 15 amino acids. The junction had 10 bases not matched to a gene; V was cut back by 5 bases and J by 8 bases. CDR1 SGHAT and CDR2 FQDESV come from the germline V gene (reference sequence).

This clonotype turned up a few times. CDR3 residues: CASSYQGTYYSYNEQFF. The DNA for the CDR3 is TGTGCCAGCAGCTACCAAGGGACCTACTACTCCTACAATGAGCAGTTCTTC. V usage is TRBV11-3 and J usage is TRBJ2-1; D might be TRBD1 or TRBD2, each matching 5 bases. The CDR3 totals 17 residues. Deletions cut 4 bases from V and 0 bases from J, with 16 bases between. Per germline, CDR1 SGHNT and CDR2 YENEEA.

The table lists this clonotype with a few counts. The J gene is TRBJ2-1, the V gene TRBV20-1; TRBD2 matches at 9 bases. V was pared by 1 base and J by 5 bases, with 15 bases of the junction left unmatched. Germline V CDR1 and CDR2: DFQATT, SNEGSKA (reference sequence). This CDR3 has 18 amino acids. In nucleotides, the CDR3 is TGCAGTGCTAGAGTTCAGGGTGGAGCGGGAGGTTCCAACAATGAGCAGTTCTTC. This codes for CSARVQGGAGGSNNEQFF.

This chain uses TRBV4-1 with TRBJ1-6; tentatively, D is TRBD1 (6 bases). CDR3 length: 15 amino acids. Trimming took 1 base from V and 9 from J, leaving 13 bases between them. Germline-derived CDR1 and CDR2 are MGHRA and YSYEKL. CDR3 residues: CASSQARGVGSPLHF. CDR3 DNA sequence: TGCGCCAGCAGCCAAGCTAGGGGGGTGGGTTCACCCCTCCACTTT.

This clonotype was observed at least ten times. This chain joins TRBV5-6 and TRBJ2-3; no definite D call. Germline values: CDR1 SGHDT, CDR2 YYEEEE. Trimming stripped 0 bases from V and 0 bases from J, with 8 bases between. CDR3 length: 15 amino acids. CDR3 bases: TGTGCCAGCAGCTTGGGGCTGACTAGCACAGATACGCAGTATTTT. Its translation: CASSLGLTSTDTQYF.

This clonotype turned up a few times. The CDR3 region has the DNA TGCGCCAGCCGCAGTGGATTAGTCGAGACCCAGTACTTC. Its translation: CASRSGLVETQYF. The V call is TRBV4-1, the J call TRBJ2-5; no definite D call. The V end was cut by 8 bases, the J end by 5 bases, with 15 bases between. CDR3 length: 13 amino acids. CDR1 and CDR2 (germline): MGHRA, YSYEKL.

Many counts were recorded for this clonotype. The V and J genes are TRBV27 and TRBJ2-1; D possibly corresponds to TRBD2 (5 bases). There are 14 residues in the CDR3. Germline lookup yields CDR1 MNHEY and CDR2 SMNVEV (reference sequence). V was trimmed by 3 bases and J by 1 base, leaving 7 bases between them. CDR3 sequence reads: CASSFGGSYNEQFF. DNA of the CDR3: TGTGCCAGCAGTTTTGGCGGGTCCTACAATGAGCAGTTCTTC.

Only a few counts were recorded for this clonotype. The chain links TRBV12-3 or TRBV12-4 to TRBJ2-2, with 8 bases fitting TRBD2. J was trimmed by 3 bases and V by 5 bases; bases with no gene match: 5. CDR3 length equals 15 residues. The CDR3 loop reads CASSGAGGDTGELFF. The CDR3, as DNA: TGTGCCAGCAGTGGGGCGGGAGGAGACACCGGGGAGCTGTTTTTT.

Here the CDR3 DNA reads TGTGCCAGCAGTTTTTCGGTAGCGGGGGGTGGAGAGACCCAGTACTTC. Translating it yields CASSFSVAGGGETQYF. This sequence joins TRBV12-3 or TRBV12-4 and TRBJ2-5, with 10 bases aligning to TRBD2. CDR3 length: 16 residues. With V trimmed by 3 bases and J by 4 bases, 8 bases remained unmatched.

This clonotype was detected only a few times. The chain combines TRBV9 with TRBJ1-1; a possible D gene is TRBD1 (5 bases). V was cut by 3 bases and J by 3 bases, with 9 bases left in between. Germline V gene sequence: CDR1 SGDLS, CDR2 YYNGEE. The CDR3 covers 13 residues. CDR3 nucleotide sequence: TGTGCCAGCAGCGAGGAGGGGCACACTGAAGCTTTCTTT. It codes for CASSEEGHTEAFF.

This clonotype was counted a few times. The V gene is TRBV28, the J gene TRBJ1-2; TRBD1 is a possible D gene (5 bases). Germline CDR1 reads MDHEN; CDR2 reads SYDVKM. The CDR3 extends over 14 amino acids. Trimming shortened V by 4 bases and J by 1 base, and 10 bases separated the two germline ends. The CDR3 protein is CASSSGMNNYGYTF. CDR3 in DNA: TGTGCCAGCAGTTCAGGGATGAATAACTATGGCTACACCTTC.

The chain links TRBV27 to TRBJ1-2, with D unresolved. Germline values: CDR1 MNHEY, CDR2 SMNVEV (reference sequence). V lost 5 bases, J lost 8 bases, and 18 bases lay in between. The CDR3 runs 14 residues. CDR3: CASSRFEEDGGYTF. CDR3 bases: TGTGCCAGCAGTAGATTCGAAGAGGACGGCGGCTACACCTTC.

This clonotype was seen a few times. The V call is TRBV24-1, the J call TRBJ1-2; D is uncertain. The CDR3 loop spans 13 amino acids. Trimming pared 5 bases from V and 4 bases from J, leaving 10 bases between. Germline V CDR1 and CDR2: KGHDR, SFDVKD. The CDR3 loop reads CATSVAVFYGYTF. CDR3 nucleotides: TGTGCCACCAGTGTTGCGGTGTTCTATGGCTACACCTTC.

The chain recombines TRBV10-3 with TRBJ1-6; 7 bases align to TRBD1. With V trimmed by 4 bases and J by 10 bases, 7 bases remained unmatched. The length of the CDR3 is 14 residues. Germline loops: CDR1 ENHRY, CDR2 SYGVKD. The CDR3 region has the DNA TGTGCCATCAGTGGTACAGACAGGGTCTCACCCCTCCACTTT. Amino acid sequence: CAISGTDRVSPLHF.

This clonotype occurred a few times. The CDR3 here is CASSPTGTIYNEQFF. The CDR3 coding sequence is TGTGCCAGCAGCCCGACAGGGACAATCTACAATGAGCAGTTCTTC. This chain joins TRBV14 and TRBJ2-1; 7 bases line up with TRBD1. There are 15 residues in the CDR3. The V gene end was trimmed by 4 bases and the J gene end by 3 bases; junction bases not matched to a gene: 6. In germline, CDR1 is SGHDN, CDR2 FVKESK.

This CDR3 is CASSPTGGLGEGYTF. The CDR3 bases are TGTGCCAGCAGCCCAACTGGGGGGCTCGGTGAAGGCTACACCTTC. V is TRBV7-2 and J is TRBJ1-2; weak D call: TRBD1 (6 bases). V was pared by 5 bases and J by 8 bases, with 21 bases between. Germline-derived CDR1 and CDR2 are SGHTA and FQGNSA. The length of the CDR3 is 15 residues.

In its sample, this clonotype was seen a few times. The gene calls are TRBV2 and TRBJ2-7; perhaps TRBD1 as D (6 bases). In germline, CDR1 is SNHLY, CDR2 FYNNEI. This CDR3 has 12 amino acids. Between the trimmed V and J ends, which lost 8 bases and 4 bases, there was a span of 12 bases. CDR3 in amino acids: CASQGRGYEQYF. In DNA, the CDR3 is TGTGCCAGCCAGGGCAGGGGATACGAGCAGTACTTC.

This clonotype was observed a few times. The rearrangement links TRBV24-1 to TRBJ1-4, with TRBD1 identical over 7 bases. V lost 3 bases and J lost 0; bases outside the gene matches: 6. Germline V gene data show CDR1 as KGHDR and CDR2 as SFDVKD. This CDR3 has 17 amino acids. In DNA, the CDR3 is TGTGCCACCAGTGATCCGGGACAGAGGACAACTAATGAAAAACTGTTTTTT. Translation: CATSDPGQRTTNEKLFF.

CDR3 nucleotide sequence: TGTGCCAGCTCATATCCCAGTCGGACTGCCACCGGGGAGCTGTTTTTT. It yields the protein CASSYPSRTATGELFF. This chain links TRBV18 with TRBJ2-2, with D maybe TRBD2 (5 bases). The CDR3 is 16 residues long. Germline assignment: CDR1 KGHSH and CDR2 LQKENI. V was clipped by 5 bases and J by 4 bases, with 17 bases between them.

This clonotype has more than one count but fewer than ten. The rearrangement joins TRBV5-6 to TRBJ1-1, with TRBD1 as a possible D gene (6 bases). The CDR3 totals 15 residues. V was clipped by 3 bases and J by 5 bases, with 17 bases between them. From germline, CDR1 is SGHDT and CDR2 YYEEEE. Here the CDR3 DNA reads TGTGCCAGCAGCTGGCAAACAGGGATAGCGACTGAAGCTTTCTTT. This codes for CASSWQTGIATEAFF.

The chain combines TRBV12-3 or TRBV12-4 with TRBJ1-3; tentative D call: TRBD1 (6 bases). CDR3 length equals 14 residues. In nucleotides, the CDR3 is TGTGCAATTACGCGGGGGCGGTTGGGAAACACCATATATTTT. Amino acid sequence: CAITRGRLGNTIYF.

CDR3 sequence reads: CASSDDRGSTF. In DNA, the CDR3 is TGTGCCAGCAGTGACGACAGGGGGAGCACCTTC. The V and J genes are TRBV25-1 and TRBJ1-2, with 9 bases that match TRBD1. There are 11 residues in the CDR3. After removal of 3 bases from V and 13 bases from J, the junction contained 3 bases not matched to a gene. In germline, CDR1 is MGHDK, CDR2 SYGVNS.

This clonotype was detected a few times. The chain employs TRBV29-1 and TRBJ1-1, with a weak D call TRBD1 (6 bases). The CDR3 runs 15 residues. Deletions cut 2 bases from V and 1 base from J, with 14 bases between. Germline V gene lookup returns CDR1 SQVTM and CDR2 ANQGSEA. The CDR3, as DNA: TGCAGCGTTGAAACTTTGGGACAAAGGAACACTGAAGCTTTCTTT. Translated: CSVETLGQRNTEAFF.

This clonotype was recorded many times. The CDR3 protein is CASRQGTDTQYF. The CDR3 nucleotides are TGTGCCAGCAGACAGGGCACAGATACGCAGTATTTT. V usage is TRBV6-5 and J usage is TRBJ2-3; maybe TRBD1 (5 bases). The germline CDR1 and CDR2 sequences are MNHEY and SVGAGI. The CDR3 consists of 12 residues. Between the trimmed V and J ends, which lost 6 bases and 1 base, there was a span of 5 bases.

CDR3 nucleotides: TGTGCCAGCAGCTACTTTCCTAGCGGGGGACCCTCGGGAGAGCAGTTCTTC. Translated: CASSYFPSGGPSGEQFF. The genes are TRBV7-8 and TRBJ2-1, with 10 bases aligning to TRBD2. CDR1 SGHVS and CDR2 FQNEAQ come from the germline V gene. With 4 bases clipped from V and 10 bases from J, the junction kept 16 bases outside the gene matches. The CDR3 runs to 17 residues.